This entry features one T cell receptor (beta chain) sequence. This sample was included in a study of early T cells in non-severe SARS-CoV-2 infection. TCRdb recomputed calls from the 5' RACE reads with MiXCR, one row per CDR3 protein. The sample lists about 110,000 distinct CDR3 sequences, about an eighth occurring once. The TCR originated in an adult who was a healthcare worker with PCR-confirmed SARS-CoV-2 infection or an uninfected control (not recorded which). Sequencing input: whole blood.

The CDR3 loop is CASSLGSRGFYNEQFF. CDR3 bases: TGTGCCAGCAGCCTGGGGAGCCGGGGGTTTTACAATGAGCAGTTCTTC. The rearrangement joins TRBV6-5 to TRBJ2-1; D perhaps matches TRBD2 (6 bases). Trimming pared 6 bases from V and 4 bases from J, leaving 19 bases between. CDR1 and CDR2 (germline): MNHEY, SVGAGI. The CDR3 covers 16 residues.